These 20 T cell receptor beta chains originate from one sample sequenced in a study of T-cell memory formation after mild COVID-19. MiXCR, run by TCRdb on the 5' RACE reads, gives a single entry per CDR3 protein. The data contain fewer than 500,000 distinct CDR3 sequences, 25% of them seen just once; the ten biggest clones take up around 13%. The specimen was PBMCs or a T cell subset sorted from them (not recorded which). These TCRs come from an adult woman who had mild COVID-19 (a few samples of this study predate the infection). Cell type and time point are not known.

The chain couples TRBV7-9 to TRBJ2-2; 12 nucleotides match TRBD2. The germline CDR1 and CDR2 sequences are SEHNR and FQNEAQ (reference sequence). V lost 5 bases and J lost 5; bases outside the gene matches: 6. This CDR3 comprises 16 residues. The CDR3 sequence is CASSPLAGGPTGELFF. DNA of the CDR3: TGTGCCAGCAGCCCTCTAGCGGGAGGGCCGACCGGGGAGCTGTTTTTT.

This chain joins TRBV5-1 and TRBJ2-2, with 8 bases identical to TRBD1. The trim removed 0 bases at V and 7 bases at J, leaving 5 bases unmatched. The CDR3 spans 15 residues. The germline V gene has CDR1 SGHRS and CDR2 YFSETQ. The CDR3 coding sequence is TGCGCCAGCAGCTTGGATCGGACAGGGCTCGGGGAGCTGTTTTTT. Translating it yields CASSLDRTGLGELFF.

In DNA, the CDR3 is TGTGCCAGCAGCTTAAATGGCAGGGGGCTTGGTAATGAGCAGTTCTTC. It specifies CASSLNGRGLGNEQFF. V is TRBV7-9 and J is TRBJ2-1; 8 bases map to TRBD1. Germline-derived CDR1 and CDR2 are SEHNR and FQNEAQ (reference sequence). After removal of 2 bases from V and 7 bases from J, the junction contained 10 bases not matched to a gene. The CDR3 has 16 residues.

This clonotype was counted between two and nine times. The chain has TRBV12-3 or TRBV12-4 and TRBJ1-5; perhaps TRBD1 as D (6 bases). V lost 5 bases, J lost 3 bases, and 14 bases lay in between. CDR3 length: 15 amino acids. CDR3 sequence (DNA): TGTGCCAGCAGTCCCTCTGGACAGCTCAATCAGCCCCAGCATTTT. It encodes CASSPSGQLNQPQHF.

This clonotype showed up just a few times. The rearrangement joins TRBV27 to TRBJ2-7; D is unclear. Germline V gene lookup returns CDR1 MNHEY and CDR2 SMNVEV (reference sequence). This CDR3 is 14 amino acids long. V shed 3 bases and J shed 1 base, with 10 bases lying between them. The CDR3 nucleotides read TGTGCCAGCAGTTTTTGGGGTAGGTCCTACGAGCAGTACTTC. Its protein product is CASSFWGRSYEQYF.

This clonotype was detected only a few times. The rearrangement links TRBV12-3 or TRBV12-4 to TRBJ1-1; weak D call: TRBD1 (5 bases). V was pared by 6 bases and J by 4 bases, with 21 bases between. The CDR3 covers 16 residues. In DNA form, the CDR3 reads TGTGCCAGCAGCGGGGGAAGTAGGGTGTTGTCCACTGAAGCTTTCTTT. Translating it yields CASSGGSRVLSTEAFF.

This rearrangement joins TRBV12-5 to TRBJ2-3, with TRBD1 as a possible D gene (6 bases). The CDR3 contains 18 residues. Germline V lookup: CDR1 LGHNT, CDR2 FRNRAP. Between the trimmed V and J ends, which lost 0 bases and 1 base, there was a span of 17 bases. CDR3 protein: CASGLVLGAATGTDTQYF. For the CDR3, the DNA is TGTGCTAGTGGTTTGGTATTGGGGGCGGCGACTGGCACAGATACGCAGTATTTT.

This clonotype has a single count. The chain uses TRBV15 and TRBJ2-5; 9 bases line up with TRBD1. Trimming at V came to 5 bases and at J to 5 bases, leaving 9 bases not matched to a gene. This CDR3 comprises 15 residues. Germline-derived CDR1 and CDR2 are LNHNV and YYDKDF (reference sequence). The CDR3 sequence is CATSRRGQGRETQYF. CDR3 in DNA: TGTGCCACCAGCCGTCGGGGACAGGGCCGGGAGACCCAGTACTTC.

The V and J genes are TRBV7-9 and TRBJ2-5; the D gene is possibly TRBD1 (6 bases). Germline loops: CDR1 SEHNR, CDR2 FQNEAQ (reference sequence). V was trimmed by 5 bases and J by 2 bases, leaving 24 bases between them. This CDR3 is built from 18 residues. The DNA of the CDR3 is TGTGCCAGCAGCCCACGATCGATTCAAGGGACAATACAAGAGACCCAGTACTTC. Its translation is CASSPRSIQGTIQETQYF.

Only a few counts were recorded for this clonotype. The chain recombines TRBV12-3 or TRBV12-4 with TRBJ2-1, with TRBD1 as a possible D gene (5 bases). The V end was cut by 10 bases, the J end by 8 bases, with 12 bases between. The CDR3 has 11 amino acids. The CDR3 sequence is CAMTVNDEQFF. Here the CDR3 DNA reads TGTGCCATGACAGTTAACGATGAGCAGTTCTTC.

This clonotype was counted a few times. The chain recombines TRBV29-1 with TRBJ2-1; D call uncertain. The germline V and J ends were trimmed by 3 bases and 0 bases, with 9 bases remaining between them. CDR1 is SQVTM and CDR2 is ANQGSEA in the germline V gene. The CDR3 totals 14 residues. CDR3 sequence: CSVDAGFSYNEQFF. The CDR3 DNA reads as TGCAGCGTTGACGCAGGATTCTCCTACAATGAGCAGTTCTTC.

The CDR3 loop is CATRLAGGPDEQFF. The CDR3, as DNA: TGTGCCACACGATTGGCGGGGGGGCCTGATGAGCAGTTCTTC. The rearrangement joins TRBV6-6 to TRBJ2-1; TRBD2 matches 9 bases. Germline lookup yields CDR1 MNHNY and CDR2 SVGAGI (reference sequence). The CDR3 loop spans 14 amino acids. Germline trimming cut 10 bases from V and 8 bases from J; bases unmatched to any gene: 12.

This clonotype has a handful of counts. The rearrangement links TRBV20-1 to TRBJ1-5, with D tentatively TRBD1 (6 bases). The germline V gene encodes CDR1 DFQATT and CDR2 SNEGSKA (reference sequence). The CDR3 is 13 residues long. V shed 5 bases and J shed 3 bases, with 11 bases lying between them. This chain's CDR3 is CSAHTGTNQPQHF. CDR3 DNA: TGCAGTGCTCATACAGGGACCAATCAGCCCCAGCATTTT.

The V gene is TRBV5-1, the J gene TRBJ1-1, with 9 bases matching TRBD1. CDR1 is SGHRS, CDR2 YFSETQ, per germline. The V and J ends lost 2 bases and 5 bases, in that order; junction bases with no gene match: 7. The CDR3 has 15 residues. The CDR3 DNA is TGCGCCAGCAGCTTTGCCGGGACAGGGCGAACTGAAGCTTTCTTT. It codes for CASSFAGTGRTEAFF.

This clonotype came up a few times. This chain uses TRBV3-1 with TRBJ1-2; 10 bases are shared with TRBD1. CDR3 length: 14 residues. The germline CDR1 and CDR2 sequences are LGHDT and YNNKEL (reference sequence). After removal of 6 bases from V and 5 bases from J, the junction contained 6 bases not matched to a gene. The CDR3 reads CASSRTGGRYGYTF. The CDR3 DNA reads as TGTGCCAGCAGTCGGACAGGGGGACGGTATGGCTACACCTTC.

The table lists this clonotype with many counts. The chain is built from TRBV27 and TRBJ2-2, with 11 nucleotides matching TRBD1. The CDR3 has 17 residues. Looked up from germline, CDR1 is MNHEY and CDR2 is SMNVEV (reference sequence). J gave up 4 bases and V 7 bases, and 11 bases lay outside the gene matches. CDR3 residues: CASTRTGGSLITGELFF. CDR3 sequence (DNA): TGTGCCAGCACCAGGACAGGGGGCAGTCTAATCACCGGGGAGCTGTTTTTT.

This clonotype was detected a few times. CDR3 protein: CASSLGPSRDTQYF. CDR3 sequence (DNA): TGTGCCAGCAGCTTAGGGCCCTCTCGAGATACGCAGTATTTT. The rearrangement links TRBV5-6 to TRBJ2-3, with no clear D. Trimming pared 2 bases from V and 5 bases from J, leaving 12 bases between. Germline assignment: CDR1 SGHDT and CDR2 YYEEEE. CDR3 length: 14 amino acids. The full variable domain, in which reference TRBV5-6 and TRBJ2-3 provide the parts outside the CDR3, is DAGVTQSPTHLIKTRGQQVTLRCSPKSGHDTVSWYQQALGQGPQFIFQYYEEEERQRGNFPDRFSGHQFPNYSSELNVNALLLGDSALYLCASSLGPSRDTQYFGPGTRLTVL.

There are a few counts of this clonotype. This chain links TRBV20-1 with TRBJ2-7; no definite D call. The CDR3 totals 13 residues. Germline V lookup: CDR1 DFQATT, CDR2 SNEGSKA (reference sequence). Trimming removed 1 base from V and 6 bases from J, with 13 bases in between. CDR3 coding DNA: TGCAGTGCTAGAGTGGTGGGCCGGAGCGAGCAGTACTTC. Protein: CSARVVGRSEQYF.

The chain couples TRBV12-3 or TRBV12-4 to TRBJ2-7; no clear D. The V and J ends lost 2 bases and 0 bases respectively, with 11 bases between them. The CDR3 spans 15 residues. The CDR3 protein is CASSLNRPFSYEQYF. The CDR3 bases are TGTGCCAGCAGTTTAAACCGGCCCTTCTCCTACGAGCAGTACTTC.

This chain joins TRBV11-3 and TRBJ2-6; weak D call: TRBD1 (5 bases). Germline-derived CDR1 and CDR2 are SGHNT and YENEEA. This CDR3 is 16 amino acids long. Between the trimmed V and J ends, which lost 2 bases and 0 bases, there was a span of 8 bases. CDR3 in amino acids: CASSLRGSSGANVLTF. The CDR3 nucleotides are TGTGCCAGCAGCTTAAGGGGCAGCTCTGGGGCCAACGTCCTGACTTTC.